The entry below gives a single T cell receptor (beta chain) sequence along with its context. Its antigen is currently unknown. With 60 Vbeta and 13 Jbeta primers, the PCR was carried out. In the original workflow: Per a later analysis, the number of unique TCR beta chains was about 78 million, of which about 10 million were shared. TCRdb keeps only in-frame clones here, not all; method: immunoSEQ multiplex PCR. The V and J calls and clone size come from that table; D and trimming were worked out from the DNA. Of 95,000 to 130,000 clones in the sample, 75% were seen once. This record belongs to a study of cytomegalovirus exposure and HLA in healthy donors. Whole-study results and caveats: According to a later analysis, most TCR beta chains associated with CMV appeared HLA-restricted. In vitro confirmation showed three CMV-associated chains to be CMV antigen specific.

Germline V lookup: CDR1 SEHNR, CDR2 FQNEAQ (reference sequence). V shed 5 bases and J shed 1 base, with 20 bases lying between them. The CDR3 runs to 18 residues. This receptor was identified in a woman aged 18-30 years in good health and CMV-seronegative. What was sequenced was PBMCs. V usage is TRBV7-9 and J usage is TRBJ2-2; weak D call: TRBD1 (6 bases). This CDR3 reads CASSPRGDQTWNTGELFF. The DNA of the CDR3 is TGTGCCAGCAGCCCCAGGGGAGACCAAACATGGAACACCGGGGAGCTGTTTTTT.